In this sample, the clone carrying this T cell receptor beta chain turned up a few times. These data come from a study of molecular identifiers for immune sequencing clone quantification. The V gene lost 7 bases and the J gene lost 6 bases, with 15 bases spanning the gap. Germline loops: CDR1 SGHVS, CDR2 FQNEAQ. The length of the CDR3 is 13 residues. TCRdb independently ran MiXCR on the PCR reads; one entry per CDR3 protein. This sample has some 590,000 distinct CDR3 sequences, with 25% found just once. Sequencing was carried out using naive CD8+ T cells from blood, with Jurkat cell RNA spiked in. Subset denoted: FACS-sorted CD8+CD4-CCR7+CD45RA+ naive T cells. The receptor was isolated from a human donor in good health. Some libraries in this study had Jurkat cell RNA spiked in. This chain joins TRBV7-8 and TRBJ1-1; D remains ambiguous. CDR3 residues: CASTGEYAAEAFF. As DNA, the CDR3 is TGTGCCAGCACCGGGGAGTATGCAGCTGAAGCTTTCTTT.